These 19 T cell receptor beta chains were sequenced from one sample in a study of blood T cell repertoires in COVID-19. Clones were sequenced by immunoSEQ multiplex PCR, and TCRdb holds only the in-frame ones, with some missing. This table has around 130,000 clones, just over 75% appearing once. The sequenced sample consisted of peripheral blood. All receptors come from a human donor in a cohort sampled during active COVID-19.

This chain joins TRBV7-6 and TRBJ1-1; no clear D gene. V was pared by 5 bases and J by 6 bases, with 13 bases between. The germline V gene has CDR1 SGHVS and CDR2 FNYEAQ. There are 13 residues in the CDR3. Written as DNA, the CDR3 is TGTGCCAGCAGCGGACTGTCTGGCGCTGAAGCTTTCTTT. This encodes CASSGLSGAEAFF.

This rearrangement joins TRBV4-2 to TRBJ2-7; D gene ambiguous. Germline CDR1 reads LGHNA; CDR2 reads YNFKEQ. The CDR3 extends over 14 amino acids. Between the trimmed V and J ends, which lost 0 bases and 3 bases, there was a span of 9 bases. CDR3 coding DNA: TGTGCCAGCAGCCAAGATAAAGGCGGCTACGAGCAGTACTTC. The encoded protein is CASSQDKGGYEQYF.

This chain connects TRBV6-5 to TRBJ2-7, with 7 bases identical to TRBD2. With V trimmed by 2 bases and J by 4 bases, 2 bases remained unmatched. The germline CDR1 and CDR2 sequences are MNHEY and SVGAGI. The CDR3 length is 13 residues. This CDR3 is CASSYKGGYEQYF. CDR3 DNA sequence: TGTGCCAGCAGTTACAAGGGAGGGTACGAGCAGTACTTC.

In its sample, this clone was seen many times. The chain is built from TRBV2 and TRBJ1-4; maybe TRBD1 (5 bases). Germline CDR1 and CDR2: SNHLY and FYNNEI. V shed 3 bases and J shed 4 bases, with 12 bases lying between them. The CDR3 is made up of 15 amino acids. CDR3 DNA sequence: TGTGCCAGCAGTGAGATGACAGCCCTTAATGAAAAACTGTTTTTT. Residues: CASSEMTALNEKLFF.

The chain carries TRBV7-9 and TRBJ1-2, with no clear D. Trimming pared 2 bases from V and 0 bases from J, leaving 7 bases between. The germline V gene has CDR1 SEHNR and CDR2 FQNEAQ (reference sequence). The CDR3 runs to 14 residues. As DNA, the CDR3 is TGTGCCAGCAGCTTAACGGCGGCTAACTATGGCTACACCTTC. Its protein is CASSLTAANYGYTF.

The V gene is TRBV19, the J gene TRBJ1-2; TRBD1 matches at 10 bases. With 6 bases clipped from V and 7 bases from J, the junction kept 11 bases outside the gene matches. The CDR3 sequence is 15 residues long. Germline CDR1 and CDR2: LNHDA and SQIVND (reference sequence). The CDR3: CASRTRDRGYSGYTF. The CDR3, as DNA: TGTGCCAGTAGAACCCGGGACAGGGGTTATTCTGGCTACACCTTC.

This clone has more than one count but fewer than ten. This chain uses TRBV6-5 with TRBJ1-1; a possible D gene is TRBD1 (6 bases). Trimming shortened V by 5 bases and J by 1 base, and 11 bases separated the two germline ends. Germline-derived CDR1 and CDR2 are MNHEY and SVGAGI. The CDR3 loop spans 14 amino acids. The DNA of the CDR3 is TGTGCCAGCAGTCACGGACAGACGAACACTGAAGCTTTCTTT. Amino acids: CASSHGQTNTEAFF.

In nucleotides, the CDR3 is TGCGCCAGCAGCTTGGGGGACAGCCGCTATGGCTACACCTTC. The encoded protein is CASSLGDSRYGYTF. The genes are TRBV5-1 and TRBJ1-2; TRBD1 matches at 7 bases. The V gene end was trimmed by 0 bases and the J gene end by 4 bases; junction bases not matched to a gene: 3. CDR3 length: 14 amino acids. Germline values: CDR1 SGHRS, CDR2 YFSETQ.

V usage is TRBV11-3 and J usage is TRBJ2-1, with a tentative D call TRBD1 (5 bases). The V end was cut by 3 bases, the J end by 6 bases, with 9 bases between. Germline lookup yields CDR1 SGHNT and CDR2 YENEEA. The CDR3 totals 13 residues. The CDR3 loop is CASSFSTGNEQFF. The CDR3 DNA sequence: TGTGCCAGCAGCTTTTCAACAGGCAATGAGCAGTTCTTC.

The rearrangement links TRBV7-3 to TRBJ2-1; 8 bases match TRBD2. CDR3 length: 16 amino acids. Trimming took 3 bases from V and 1 from J; bases not matched to a gene: 5. CDR1 is SGHTA and CDR2 is FQGTGA in the germline V gene. Here the CDR3 reads CASSFLGGGSYNEQFF. The CDR3 nucleotides read TGTGCCAGCAGCTTCCTCGGCGGGGGGTCCTACAATGAGCAGTTCTTC.

This chain uses TRBV6-5 with TRBJ2-1; tentative D call: TRBD2 (7 bases). The length of the CDR3 is 15 residues. Germline CDR1 is MNHEY and CDR2 is SVGAGI. Between the trimmed V and J ends, which lost 2 bases and 3 bases, there was a span of 11 bases. The CDR3 region has the DNA TGTGCCAGCAGTTACACGGGGGGCCGCTACAATGAGCAGTTCTTC. Translating it yields CASSYTGGRYNEQFF.

This clone was detected a few times. The J gene is TRBJ1-6, the V gene TRBV4-2, with D tentatively TRBD1 (5 bases). Per the germline V gene, CDR1 is LGHNA and CDR2 is YNFKEQ. The V gene lost 2 bases and the J gene lost 9 bases, with 14 bases spanning the gap. The CDR3 is made up of 15 amino acids. This CDR3 is CASSQFQGYGSPLHF. The CDR3 DNA is TGTGCCAGCAGCCAATTTCAGGGATATGGTTCACCCCTCCACTTT.

This clone was found many times. The chain joins TRBV9 to TRBJ2-3; D is possibly TRBD2 (5 bases). The CDR3 loop spans 14 amino acids. V gave up 3 bases and J gave up 0 bases, with 8 bases separating them. Per germline, CDR1 SGDLS and CDR2 YYNGEE. The CDR3 region is CASSGRGSTDTQYF. CDR3 DNA sequence: TGTGCCAGCAGCGGTAGAGGGAGCACAGATACGCAGTATTTT.

The chain joins TRBV19 to TRBJ2-1; tentatively, D is TRBD2 (6 bases). This CDR3 comprises 13 residues. V was shortened by 5 bases and J by 6 bases, with 11 bases between the two germline ends. Germline-derived CDR1 and CDR2 are LNHDA and SQIVND (reference sequence). CDR3 amino acids: CASSVWGVNEQFF. In DNA form, the CDR3 reads TGTGCCAGTAGTGTGTGGGGGGTCAATGAGCAGTTCTTC.

This sequence joins TRBV20-1 and TRBJ1-3, with 9 bases lining up with TRBD1. CDR1 and CDR2 from the germline V gene are DFQATT and SNEGSKA (reference sequence). The V segment lost 3 bases and the J segment 7 bases; nucleotides outside the gene matches: 4. The CDR3 covers 13 residues. This CDR3 is CSASGDRVNTIYF. In DNA form, the CDR3 reads TGCAGTGCTAGTGGGGACAGGGTGAACACCATATATTTT.

The chain uses TRBV28 and TRBJ2-7; the match to TRBD2 covers 8 bases. The trim removed 8 bases at V and 2 bases at J, leaving 5 bases unmatched. The CDR3 spans 13 residues. Germline V lookup: CDR1 MDHEN, CDR2 SYDVKM. CDR3 nucleotide sequence: TGTGCCAGCTCTCGGACTAGCCCCTACGAGCAGTACTTC. It is translated as CASSRTSPYEQYF.

This clone was seen only once. This sequence joins TRBV7-2 and TRBJ2-7; D is uncertain. Trimming shortened V by 3 bases and J by 0 bases, and 6 bases separated the two germline ends. The CDR3 runs 13 residues. Per germline, CDR1 SGHTA and CDR2 FQGNSA. CDR3 residues: CASSFSSSYEQYF. The DNA of the CDR3 is TGTGCCAGCAGCTTTAGCAGCTCCTACGAGCAGTACTTC.

This clone was seen a handful of times. The chain recombines TRBV5-1 with TRBJ2-7, with D perhaps matching TRBD2 (5 bases). This CDR3 has 15 amino acids. Germline CDR1 and CDR2: SGHRS and YFSETQ. V was pared by 0 bases and J by 5 bases, with 15 bases between. Written as DNA, the CDR3 is TGCGCCAGCAGCTTGGGTTGGGGAGAAGAGAACGAGCAGTACTTC. It translates to CASSLGWGEENEQYF.

In its sample, this clone was seen many times. DNA for the CDR3: TGCAGCGTAGGGACAGCTGCGACTGGGGCCAACGTCCTGACTTTC. Translated, it gives CSVGTAATGANVLTF. The chain is built from TRBV29-1 and TRBJ2-6, with 7 bases identical to TRBD1. CDR1 is SQVTM, CDR2 ANQGSEA, per germline. The V and J ends lost 6 bases and 2 bases, in that order; junction bases with no gene match: 7. The CDR3 sequence is 15 residues long.